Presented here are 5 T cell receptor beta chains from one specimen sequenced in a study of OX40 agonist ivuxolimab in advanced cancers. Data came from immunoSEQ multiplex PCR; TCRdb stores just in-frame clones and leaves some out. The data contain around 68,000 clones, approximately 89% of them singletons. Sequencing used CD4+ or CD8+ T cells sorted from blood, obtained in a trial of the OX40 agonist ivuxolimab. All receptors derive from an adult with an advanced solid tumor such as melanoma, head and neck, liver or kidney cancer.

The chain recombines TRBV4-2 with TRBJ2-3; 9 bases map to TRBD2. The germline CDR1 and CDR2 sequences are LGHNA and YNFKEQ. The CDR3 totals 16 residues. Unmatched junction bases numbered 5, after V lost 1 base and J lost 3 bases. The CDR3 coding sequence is TGTGCCAGCAGCCAAGCTGGTAGCGGGGGTACAGATACGCAGTATTTT. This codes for CASSQAGSGGTDTQYF.

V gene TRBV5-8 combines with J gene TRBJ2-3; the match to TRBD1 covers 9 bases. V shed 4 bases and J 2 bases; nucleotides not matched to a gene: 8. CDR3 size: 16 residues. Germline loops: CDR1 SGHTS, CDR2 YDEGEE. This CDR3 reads CASSATGTGPTDTQYF. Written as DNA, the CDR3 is TGTGCCAGCAGCGCCACCGGGACAGGGCCCACAGATACGCAGTATTTT.

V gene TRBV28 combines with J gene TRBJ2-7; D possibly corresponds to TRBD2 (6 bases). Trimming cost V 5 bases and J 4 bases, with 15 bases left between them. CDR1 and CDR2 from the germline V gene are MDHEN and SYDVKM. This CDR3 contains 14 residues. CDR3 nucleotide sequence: TGTGCCAGCAGTCCGAGGAGGGCCAGGTACGAGCAGTACTTC. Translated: CASSPRRARYEQYF.

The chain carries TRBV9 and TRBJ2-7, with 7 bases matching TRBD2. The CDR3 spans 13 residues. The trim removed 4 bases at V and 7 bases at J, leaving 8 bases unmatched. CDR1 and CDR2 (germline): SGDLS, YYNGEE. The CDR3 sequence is CASSRDYFREQYF. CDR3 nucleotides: TGTGCCAGCAGCCGGGACTATTTCCGAGAGCAGTACTTC.

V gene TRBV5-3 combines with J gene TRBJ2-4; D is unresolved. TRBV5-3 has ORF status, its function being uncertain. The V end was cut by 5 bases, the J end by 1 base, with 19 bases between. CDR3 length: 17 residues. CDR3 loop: CARRSIRKSRAKNIQYF. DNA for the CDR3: TGTGCCAGAAGGTCGATCAGAAAGTCCAGGGCCAAAAACATTCAGTACTTC.